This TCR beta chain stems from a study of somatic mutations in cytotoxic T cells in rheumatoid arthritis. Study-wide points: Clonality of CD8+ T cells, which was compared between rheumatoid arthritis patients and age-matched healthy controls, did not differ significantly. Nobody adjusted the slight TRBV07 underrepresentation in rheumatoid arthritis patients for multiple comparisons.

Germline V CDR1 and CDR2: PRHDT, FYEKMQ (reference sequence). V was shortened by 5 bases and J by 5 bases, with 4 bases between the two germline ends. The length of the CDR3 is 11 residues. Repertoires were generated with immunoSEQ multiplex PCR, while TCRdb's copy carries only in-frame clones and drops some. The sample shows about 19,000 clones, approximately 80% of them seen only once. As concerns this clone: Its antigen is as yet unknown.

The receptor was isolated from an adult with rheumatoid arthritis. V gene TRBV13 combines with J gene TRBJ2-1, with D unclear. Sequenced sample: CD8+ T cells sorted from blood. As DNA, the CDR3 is TGTGCCAGCAGCGTTAACAATGAGCAGTTCTTC. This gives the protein CASSVNNEQFF.